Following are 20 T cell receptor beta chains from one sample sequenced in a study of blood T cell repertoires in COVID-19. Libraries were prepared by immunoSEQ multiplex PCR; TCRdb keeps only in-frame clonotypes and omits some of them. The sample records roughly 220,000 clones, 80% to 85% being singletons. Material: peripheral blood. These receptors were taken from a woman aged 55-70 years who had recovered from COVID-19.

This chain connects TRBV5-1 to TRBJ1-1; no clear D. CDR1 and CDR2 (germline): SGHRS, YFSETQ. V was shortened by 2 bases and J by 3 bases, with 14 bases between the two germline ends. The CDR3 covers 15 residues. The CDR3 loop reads CASSLSPLGDTEAFF. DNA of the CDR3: TGCGCCAGCAGCTTAAGTCCACTTGGAGACACTGAAGCTTTCTTT.

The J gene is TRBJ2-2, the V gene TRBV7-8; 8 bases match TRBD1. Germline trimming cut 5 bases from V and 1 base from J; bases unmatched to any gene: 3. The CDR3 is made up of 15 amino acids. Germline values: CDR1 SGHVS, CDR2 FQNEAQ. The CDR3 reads CASSPRGQNTGELFF. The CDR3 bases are TGTGCCAGCAGCCCCAGGGGGCAGAACACCGGGGAGCTGTTTTTT.

CDR3 coding DNA: TGCGCCAGCAGCCAAGTGCAAGACTTCGGTATCGGGGAGCTGTTTTTT. It codes for CASSQVQDFGIGELFF. The chain couples TRBV4-1 to TRBJ2-2; the D is unclear. The CDR3 has 16 amino acids. The V end lost 1 base, the J end lost 7 bases, and 16 bases lay between the germline ends. Germline V gives CDR1 MGHRA, CDR2 YSYEKL.

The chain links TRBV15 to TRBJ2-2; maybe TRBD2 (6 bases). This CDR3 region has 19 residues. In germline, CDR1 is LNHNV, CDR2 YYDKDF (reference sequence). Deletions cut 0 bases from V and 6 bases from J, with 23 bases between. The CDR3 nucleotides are TGTGCCACCAGCAGAGATGGTGGGTTCGGCGGGGTGAAGGCCGGGGAGCTGTTTTTT. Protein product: CATSRDGGFGGVKAGELFF.

This CDR3 reads CATDRGYYNSPLHF. Here the CDR3 DNA reads TGTGCCACCGACAGGGGTTATTATAATTCACCCCTCCACTTT. The genes are TRBV10-3 and TRBJ1-6, with 8 bases aligning to TRBD1. Trimming at V came to 10 bases and at J to 4 bases, leaving 6 bases not matched to a gene. The CDR3 has 14 amino acids. Per the germline V gene, CDR1 is ENHRY and CDR2 is SYGVKD.

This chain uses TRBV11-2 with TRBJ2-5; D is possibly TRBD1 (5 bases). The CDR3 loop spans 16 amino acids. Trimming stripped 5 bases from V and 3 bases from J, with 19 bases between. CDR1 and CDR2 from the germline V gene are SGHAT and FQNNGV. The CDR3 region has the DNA TGTGCCAGCAGCCCGCCCGGACCAGGGCCCGAAGAGACCCAGTACTTC. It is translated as CASSPPGPGPEETQYF.

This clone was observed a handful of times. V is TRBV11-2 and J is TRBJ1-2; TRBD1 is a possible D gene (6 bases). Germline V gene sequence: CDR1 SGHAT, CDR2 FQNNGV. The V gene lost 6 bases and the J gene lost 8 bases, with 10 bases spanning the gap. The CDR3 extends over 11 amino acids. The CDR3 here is CASSPGEGYTF. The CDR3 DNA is TGTGCCAGCAGTCCAGGGGAGGGCTACACCTTC.

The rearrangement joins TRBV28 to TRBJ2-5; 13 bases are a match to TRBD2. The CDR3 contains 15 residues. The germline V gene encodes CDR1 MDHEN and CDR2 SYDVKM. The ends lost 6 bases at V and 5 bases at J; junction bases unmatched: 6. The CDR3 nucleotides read TGTGCCAGCAGGTCACTAGCGGGGGGGCAGGAGACCCAGTACTTC. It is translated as CASRSLAGGQETQYF.

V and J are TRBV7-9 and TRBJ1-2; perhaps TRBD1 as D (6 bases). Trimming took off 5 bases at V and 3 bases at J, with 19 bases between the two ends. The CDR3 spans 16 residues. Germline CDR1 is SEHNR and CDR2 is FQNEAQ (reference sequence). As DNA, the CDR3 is TGTGCCAGCAGCGAAAAAGCCGGGACATATTACTATGGCTACACCTTC. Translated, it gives CASSEKAGTYYYGYTF. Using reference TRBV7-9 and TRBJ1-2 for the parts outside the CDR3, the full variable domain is DTGVSQNPRHKITKRGQNVTFRCDPISEHNRLYWYRQTLGQGPEFLTYFQNEAQLEKSRLLSDRFSAERPKGSFSTLEIQRTEQGDSAMYLCASSEKAGTYYYGYTFGSGTRLTVV.

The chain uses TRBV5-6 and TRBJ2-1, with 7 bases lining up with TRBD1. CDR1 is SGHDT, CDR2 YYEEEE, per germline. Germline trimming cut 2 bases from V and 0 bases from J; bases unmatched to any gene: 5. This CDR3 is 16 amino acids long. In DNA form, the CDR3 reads TGTGCCAGCAGCTTCACGACAGGGTCCTCCTACAATGAGCAGTTCTTC. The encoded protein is CASSFTTGSSYNEQFF. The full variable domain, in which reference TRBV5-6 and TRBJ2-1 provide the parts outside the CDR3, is DAGVTQSPTHLIKTRGQQVTLRCSPKSGHDTVSWYQQALGQGPQFIFQYYEEEERQRGNFPDRFSGHQFPNYSSELNVNALLLGDSALYLCASSFTTGSSYNEQFFGPGTRLTVL.

CDR3 amino acids: CATSSDPTPGDTQYF. The CDR3 DNA is TGTGCCACCAGCTCGGACCCTACCCCAGGGGATACGCAGTATTTT. The chain has TRBV15 and TRBJ2-3; D possibly corresponds to TRBD1 (5 bases). V lost 5 bases and J lost 6, with 18 bases in between. Germline V gene data show CDR1 as LNHNV and CDR2 as YYDKDF (reference sequence). This CDR3 comprises 15 residues.

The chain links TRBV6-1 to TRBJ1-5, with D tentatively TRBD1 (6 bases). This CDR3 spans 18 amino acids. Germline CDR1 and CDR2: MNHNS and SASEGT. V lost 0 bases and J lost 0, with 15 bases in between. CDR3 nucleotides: TGTGCCAGCAGTGAAGCGACCGGACAGAGATATAGCAATCAGCCCCAGCATTTT. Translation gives CASSEATGQRYSNQPQHF.

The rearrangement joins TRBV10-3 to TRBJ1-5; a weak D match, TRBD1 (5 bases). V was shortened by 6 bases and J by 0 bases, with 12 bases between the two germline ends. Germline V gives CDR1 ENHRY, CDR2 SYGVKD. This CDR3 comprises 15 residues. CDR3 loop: CAIRESGNSNQPQHF. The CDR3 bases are TGTGCCATCAGGGAATCAGGGAATAGCAATCAGCCCCAGCATTTT.

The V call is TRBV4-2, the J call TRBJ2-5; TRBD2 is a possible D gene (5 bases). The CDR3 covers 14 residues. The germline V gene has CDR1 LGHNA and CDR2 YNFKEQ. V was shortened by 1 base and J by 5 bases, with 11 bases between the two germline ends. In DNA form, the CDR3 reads TGTGCCAGCAGCCAAGTGTCCACGGGGGAGACCCAGTACTTC. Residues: CASSQVSTGETQYF.

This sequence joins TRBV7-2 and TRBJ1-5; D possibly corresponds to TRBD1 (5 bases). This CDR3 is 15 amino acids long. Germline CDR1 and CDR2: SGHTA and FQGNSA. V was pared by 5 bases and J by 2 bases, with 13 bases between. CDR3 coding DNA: TGTGCCAGCAGCCTGACAGTTGTGGGCAATCAGCCCCAGCATTTT. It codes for CASSLTVVGNQPQHF.

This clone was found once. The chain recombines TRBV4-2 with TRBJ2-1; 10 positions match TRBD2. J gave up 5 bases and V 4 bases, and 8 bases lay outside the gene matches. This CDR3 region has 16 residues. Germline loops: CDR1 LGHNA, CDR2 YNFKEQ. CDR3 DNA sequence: TGTGCCAGCAGCCTACGCGCTAGCGGGAGCAACAATGAGCAGTTCTTC. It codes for CASSLRASGSNNEQFF.

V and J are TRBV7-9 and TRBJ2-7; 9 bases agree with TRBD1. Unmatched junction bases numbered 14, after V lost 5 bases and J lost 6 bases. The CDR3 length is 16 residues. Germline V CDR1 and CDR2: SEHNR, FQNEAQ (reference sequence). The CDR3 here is CASSKTLGTGTSEQYF. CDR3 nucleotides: TGTGCCAGCAGCAAGACCCTAGGGACAGGGACGTCCGAGCAGTACTTC.

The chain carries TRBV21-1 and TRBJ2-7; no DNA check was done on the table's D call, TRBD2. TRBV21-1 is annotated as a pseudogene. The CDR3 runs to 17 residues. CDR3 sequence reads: CASSKGTSGGPSYEQYF. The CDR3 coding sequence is TGTGCCAGCAGCAAAGGGACCAGCGGGGGGCCCTCCTACGAGCAGTACTTC.

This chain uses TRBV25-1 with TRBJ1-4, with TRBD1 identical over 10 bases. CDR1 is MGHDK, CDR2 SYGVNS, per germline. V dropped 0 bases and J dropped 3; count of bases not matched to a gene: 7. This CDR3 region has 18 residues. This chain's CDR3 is CASSEYFRGQGANEKLFF. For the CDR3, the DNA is TGTGCCAGCAGTGAATATTTCCGTGGACAGGGGGCTAATGAAAAACTGTTTTTT.

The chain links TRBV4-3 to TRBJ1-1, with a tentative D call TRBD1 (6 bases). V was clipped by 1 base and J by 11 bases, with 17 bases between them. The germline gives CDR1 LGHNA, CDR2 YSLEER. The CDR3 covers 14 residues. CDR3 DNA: TGCGCCAGCAGCCAAGTCCTAGGCGGCAGGGGTGCTTTCTTT. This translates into CASSQVLGGRGAFF.